Listed below are T cell receptor beta chains from one sample, sequenced in a study of cytomegalovirus exposure and HLA in healthy donors. Generated by immunoSEQ multiplex PCR, the TCRdb table keeps only in-frame clones and is missing some. This table has roughly 190,000 clones, over 60% appearing once. The sequencing input was PBMCs. These receptors all come from a woman aged 40 to 50 in good health and CMV-seronegative. CDR3s include the opening cysteine and the closing phenylalanine or tryptophan. The D gene is left open where the match is weak.

v_call: TRBV11-2; j_call: TRBJ1-1; d_call: -; cdr3_aa: CASSLWGGEAFF
v_call: TRBV7-8; j_call: TRBJ2-1; d_call: -; cdr3_aa: CASSLIASHQFF
v_call: TRBV5-6; j_call: TRBJ1-1; d_call: -; cdr3_aa: CASSRPSGNTEAFF
v_call: TRBV11-2; j_call: TRBJ2-5; d_call: -; cdr3_aa: CASSLETQYF
v_call: TRBV6-1; j_call: TRBJ1-5; d_call: TRBD1; cdr3_aa: CASAQTGFDGQPQHF
v_call: TRBV15; j_call: TRBJ2-2; d_call: -; cdr3_aa: CATSRDLFNVGWVGELFF
v_call: TRBV7-2; j_call: TRBJ2-3; d_call: -; cdr3_aa: CASSLGRQTDTQYF
v_call: TRBV7-2; j_call: TRBJ2-2; d_call: -; cdr3_aa: CASSLKQGSTGELFF
v_call: TRBV5-1; j_call: TRBJ1-1; d_call: TRBD1; cdr3_aa: CASSTTGGETEAFF
v_call: TRBV4-1; j_call: TRBJ1-1; d_call: TRBD1; cdr3_aa: CASTSGRNRGRNTEAFF
v_call: TRBV29-1; j_call: TRBJ1-2; d_call: TRBD1; cdr3_aa: CSVGHGPDREVTF
v_call: TRBV19; j_call: TRBJ1-4; d_call: TRBD1; cdr3_aa: CASSTPTGKLFF
v_call: TRBV9; j_call: TRBJ1-1; d_call: TRBD1; cdr3_aa: CASSVGRDSLNTEAFF
v_call: TRBV5-4; j_call: TRBJ1-2; d_call: TRBD1; cdr3_aa: CASSSWTGVGYTF
v_call: TRBV5-1; j_call: TRBJ2-7; d_call: TRBD1; cdr3_aa: CASSWGQGNNEQYF
v_call: TRBV6-6; j_call: TRBJ1-1; d_call: -; cdr3_aa: CASSYGGLSEAFF
v_call: TRBV2; j_call: TRBJ1-5; d_call: -; cdr3_aa: CASSDRAINSNQPQHF
v_call: TRBV5-1; j_call: TRBJ2-3; d_call: TRBD2; cdr3_aa: CASSLGASGNTDTQYF
v_call: TRBV7-3; j_call: TRBJ2-1; d_call: -; cdr3_aa: CASSTMGLGEQFF
v_call: TRBV30; j_call: TRBJ2-3; d_call: TRBD2; cdr3_aa: CAWSGLAGGPNTDTQYF